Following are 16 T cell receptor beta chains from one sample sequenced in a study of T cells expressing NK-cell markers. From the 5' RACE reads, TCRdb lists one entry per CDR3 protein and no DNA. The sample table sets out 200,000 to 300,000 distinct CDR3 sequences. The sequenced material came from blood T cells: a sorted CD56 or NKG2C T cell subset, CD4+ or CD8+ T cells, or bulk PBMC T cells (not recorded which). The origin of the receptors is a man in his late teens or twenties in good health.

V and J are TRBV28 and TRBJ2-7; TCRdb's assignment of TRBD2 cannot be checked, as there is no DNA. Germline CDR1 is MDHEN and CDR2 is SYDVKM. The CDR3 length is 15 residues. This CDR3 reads CASTFSGRTPYEQYF.

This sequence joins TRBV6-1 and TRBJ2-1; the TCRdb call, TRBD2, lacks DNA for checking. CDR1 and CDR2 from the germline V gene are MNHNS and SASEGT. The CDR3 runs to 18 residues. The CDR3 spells CASTATRWAANNYNEQFF.

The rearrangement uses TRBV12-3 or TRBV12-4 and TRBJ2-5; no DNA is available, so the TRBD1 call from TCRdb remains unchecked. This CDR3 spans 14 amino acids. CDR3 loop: CASSLRGIMGTQYF.

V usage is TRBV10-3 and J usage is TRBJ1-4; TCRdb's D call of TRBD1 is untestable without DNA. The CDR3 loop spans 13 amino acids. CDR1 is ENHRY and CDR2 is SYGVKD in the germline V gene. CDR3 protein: CAISPGTSEKLFF.

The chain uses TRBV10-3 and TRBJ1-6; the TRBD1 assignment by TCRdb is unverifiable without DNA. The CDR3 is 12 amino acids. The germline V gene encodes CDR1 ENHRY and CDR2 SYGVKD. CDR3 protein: CAIKQGNSPLHF.

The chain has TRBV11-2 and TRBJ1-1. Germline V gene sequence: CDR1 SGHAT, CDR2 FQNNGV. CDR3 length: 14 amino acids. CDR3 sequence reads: CASSVGHLNTEAFF.

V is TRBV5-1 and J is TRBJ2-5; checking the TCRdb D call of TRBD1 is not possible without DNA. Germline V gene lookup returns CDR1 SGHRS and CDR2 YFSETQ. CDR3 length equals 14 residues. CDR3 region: CASSLGGQGETQYF.

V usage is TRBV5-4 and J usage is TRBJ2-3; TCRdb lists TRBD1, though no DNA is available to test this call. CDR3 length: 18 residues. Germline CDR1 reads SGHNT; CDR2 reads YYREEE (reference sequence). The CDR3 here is CASSLQGALAASTDTQYF.

CDR3 amino acids: CASSEEGSYNEQFF. This chain links TRBV25-1 with TRBJ2-1. The CDR3 has 14 residues. CDR1 and CDR2 from the germline V gene are MGHDK and SYGVNS.

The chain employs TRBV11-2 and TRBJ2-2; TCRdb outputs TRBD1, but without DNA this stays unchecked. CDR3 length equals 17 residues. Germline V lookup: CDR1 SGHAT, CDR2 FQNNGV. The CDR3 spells CASSTVRGPANTGELFF.

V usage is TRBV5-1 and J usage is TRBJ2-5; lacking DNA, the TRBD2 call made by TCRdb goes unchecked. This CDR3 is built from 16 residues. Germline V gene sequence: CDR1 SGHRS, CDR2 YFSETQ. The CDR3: CASSPSISGSIETQYF.

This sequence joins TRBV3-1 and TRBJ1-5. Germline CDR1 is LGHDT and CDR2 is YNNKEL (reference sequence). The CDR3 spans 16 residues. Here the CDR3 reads CASSQDKGLNNQPQHF. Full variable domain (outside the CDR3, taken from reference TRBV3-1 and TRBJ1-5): DTAVSQTPKYLVTQMGNDKSIKCEQNLGHDTMYWYKQDSKKFLKIMFSYNNKELIINETVPNRFSPKSPDKAHLNLHINSLELGDSAVYFCASSQDKGLNNQPQHFGDGTRLSIL.

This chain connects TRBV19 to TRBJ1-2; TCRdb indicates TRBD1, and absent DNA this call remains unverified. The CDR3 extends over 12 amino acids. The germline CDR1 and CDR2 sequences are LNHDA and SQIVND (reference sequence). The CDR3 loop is CASSIRADGYTF.

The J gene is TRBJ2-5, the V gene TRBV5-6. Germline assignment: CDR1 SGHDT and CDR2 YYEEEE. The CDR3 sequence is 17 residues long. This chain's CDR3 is CASSLLSVQRIQETQYF. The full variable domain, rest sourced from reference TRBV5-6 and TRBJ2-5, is DAGVTQSPTHLIKTRGQQVTLRCSPKSGHDTVSWYQQALGQGPQFIFQYYEEEERQRGNFPDRFSGHQFPNYSSELNVNALLLGDSALYLCASSLLSVQRIQETQYFGPGTRLLVL.

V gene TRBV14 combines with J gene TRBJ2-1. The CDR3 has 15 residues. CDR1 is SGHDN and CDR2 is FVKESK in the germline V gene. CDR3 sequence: CASSQNAASPNEQFF.

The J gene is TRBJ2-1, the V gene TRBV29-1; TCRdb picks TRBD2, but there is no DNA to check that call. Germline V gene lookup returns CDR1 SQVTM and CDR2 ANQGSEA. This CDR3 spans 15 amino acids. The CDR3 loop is CSVDSLGSGGNEQFF.